One T cell receptor (beta chain) is described in this entry. What antigen it recognizes has not been identified. Within one base of it there is no much larger clone, and no base qualities were kept. From cysteine to phenylalanine, the CDR3 is 15 amino acids long. CDR3 DNA is the only sequence kept; it has 45 bases, read in frame from the first base. V is cut by 5 bases and J by 3 bases, and the space between the germline ends is 16 bases. Based on the germline V gene, the CDR1 and CDR2 sequences are MDHEN and SYDVKM. CD4+ and CD8+ cells were isolated by positive magnetic bead selection on an AutoMACS, and purity was checked by flow cytometry. After a first flow cytometry screen using a TCR V beta antibody panel, clonal expansions were characterized through TCRB deep sequencing of sorted CD8+ fractions. Peripheral blood mononuclear cells were isolated by Ficoll-Paque PLUS density gradient separation. Using Nucleospin Tissue or Tissue XS kits, DNA was extracted from CD4-enriched, CD8-enriched or PBMC samples, with quantification by a Qubit 2.0 fluorometer.

The sample is drawn from a study of somatic mutations in cytotoxic T cells in rheumatoid arthritis (dated by TCRdb to 2016 to 2017). About the investigation overall: Before any treatment started and right after they were diagnosed, patients gave peripheral blood samples (around 30 ml EDTA). The study asked whether expanded CD8+ T-cell clones in newly diagnosed, untreated rheumatoid arthritis carry somatic mutations, and used TCRB deep sequencing to characterize clonality. For approximately 63 rheumatoid arthritis patients and 20 healthy controls, TCRB deep sequencing was carried out. Median age was essentially the same in the patient group and the control group. Some T-cell populations stained with V beta antibodies were sorted by flow on a FACSAria II or Sony SH800 to nearly 100% purity, with sorted V beta1+ cells additionally subjected to TCRB sequencing.

The paper's findings and limits, for the study overall: The expanded CD8+ clones had unknown antigen targets, and not appearing in virus-specific databases did not rule out that they were virus-specific. Several identical CD8+ TCRB sequences were found in both blood and synovial fluid, and in about an eighth of the roughly 60 patients the largest CD8+ clone exceeded 20% of CD8+ cells. The finding that TRBV07 was slightly underrepresented in patients was left unadjusted for multiple comparisons. CD8+ clonality increased with age in patients (Spearman r ~ 0.47) but not in healthy controls. CD8+ T-cell clonality did not differ significantly between rheumatoid arthritis patients and age-matched healthy controls.

TCRB CDR3 sequencing used the immunoSEQ assay on genomic DNA. The paper's data handling went like this. Patient CD8+ clones larger than 1% were compared against published virus-specific TCRB sequences, and only a few matched. The analyses included only productive TCRB rearrangements. Clonality was expressed as a Shannon entropy-based productive clonality index, with each clone defined by a unique TCRB CDR3 sequence. The template counts of each clone relative to the total templates per sample were used to calculate repertoire overlap between two samples. A correlation with a Spearman r of about 0.58 was found between V-gene usage by flow cytometry and V-gene usage by TCRB sequencing. TCRdb stores this immuneACCESS table with in-frame sequences only. Part of the clones is absent; in the studies checked, under half of the shortfall reflects unresolved V genes, and no reason is known for the rest. Clone size and the V and J calls come from that table; the DNA yielded D and trimming. Within this sample are about 10,000 clones, with around 84% of them counted one time only. 9.5% to 13% of the sample is taken by the ten largest.

This receptor was taken from an adult with rheumatoid arthritis. The chain couples TRBV28 to TRBJ1-1; the best D guess is TRBD1, with 6 bases matching. What was sequenced was CD8+ T cells sorted from blood. The DNA is as follows: TGTGCCAGCAGTCCGCAGGGGTGGGGGCACACTGAAGCTTTCTTT. This gives the protein CASSPQGWGHTEAFF.